Described below is a single T cell receptor (beta chain) sequence and its context. This CDR3 has 16 amino acids. With V trimmed by 8 bases and J by 4 bases, 14 bases remained unmatched. CDR1 and CDR2 from the germline V gene are LNHDA and SQIVND (reference sequence). The data stem from a study of blood T cell repertoires in COVID-19. About the study: The origin of the acute and convalescent COVID-19 samples was the United States, Italy and Spain.

Methods used by the authors: Estimation of nucleated cell counts relied on the amplification of reference gene primers. The assay was immunoSEQ multiplex PCR, and TCRdb's table has in-frame clones only and misses some. V and J calls and clone size come straight from that table; D and trimming were deduced from the DNA. The sample lists some 250,000 clones, around 85% seen once, with around 2.8% in the top ten. V and J are TRBV19 and TRBJ1-5, with 7 bases that match TRBD1. The sequence came from a woman between 25 and 40 years old who had recovered from COVID-19. Sequenced sample: peripheral blood. CDR3 protein: CASGRDRAPLNQPQHF. CDR3 nucleotide sequence: TGTGCCAGTGGGCGTGACAGGGCGCCCTTAAATCAGCCCCAGCATTTT. Full variable domain (remainder filled in from reference TRBV19 and TRBJ1-5): DGGITQSPKYLFRKEGQNVTLSCEQNLNHDAMYWYRQDPGQGLRLIYYSQIVNDFQKGDIAEGYSVSREKKESFPLTVTSAQKNPTAFYLCASGRDRAPLNQPQHFGDGTRLSIL.